Presented here are 22 T cell receptor beta chains from one specimen sequenced in a study of breast tumors, draining lymph nodes, adjacent tissues. Using its own MiXCR run on the multiplex PCR reads, TCRdb lists one record per CDR3 protein. This table has tens of thousands of distinct CDR3 sequences, approximately 19% appearing once. Breast cancer patients provided tissue from their axillary draining lymph nodes. The sequencing sample was made of axillary lymph node tissue. The receptors shown here come from a female donor with breast cancer. Some clones in this sample may be carry-over from other donors' samples.

This clonotype was picked up one time. A read error may be the cause here, since a much bigger clone is one base away. This chain links TRBV6-1 with TRBJ1-3, with unresolved D. Germline lookup yields CDR1 MNHNS and CDR2 SASEGT. The V gene lost 4 bases and the J gene lost 1 base, with 8 bases spanning the gap. CDR3 length: 14 amino acids. In DNA, the CDR3 is TGTGCCAGCAGTGCGGGGAGTTCTGGAAACACCATATATTTT. This translates into CASSAGSSGNTIYF.

This clonotype was seen ten or more times. This chain connects TRBV5-1 to TRBJ2-1, with D maybe TRBD2 (5 bases). The ends were cut back, 0 bases at V and 8 bases at J, with 12 bases in the middle. The CDR3 is 14 amino acids. In germline, CDR1 is SGHRS, CDR2 YFSETQ. In DNA, the CDR3 is TGCGCCAGCAGCTTGGGTAATAGCGCCCATGAGCAGTTCTTC. It encodes CASSLGNSAHEQFF.

This clonotype was detected ten times or more. Compared with germline, one end of the junction differs, possibly owing to a read error. This chain connects TRBV2 to TRBJ2-1; 8 bases fit TRBD1. Germline-derived CDR1 and CDR2 are SNHLY and FYNNEI. CDR3 size: 15 residues. The CDR3 reads CTSRSGRGQYNEQFF. For the CDR3, the DNA is TGTACCAGCAGAAGTGGCAGGGGGCAATACAATGAGCAGTTCTTC.

This chain connects TRBV5-4 to TRBJ2-4, with D possibly being TRBD2 (6 bases). The V gene lost 0 bases and the J gene lost 4 bases, with 11 bases spanning the gap. The V gene's germline CDR1 is SGHNT and CDR2 YYREEE (reference sequence). This CDR3 has 15 residues. CDR3 sequence: CASSLVGTGKNIQYF. The CDR3 coding sequence is TGTGCCAGCAGCTTGGTCGGGACTGGGAAAAACATTCAGTACTTC.

This clonotype was seen at least ten times. In DNA form, the CDR3 reads TGTGCCAGCAGAGCCCCCGGGACGGCCTCTGGAAACACCATATATTTT. It translates to CASRAPGTASGNTIYF. V usage is TRBV2 and J usage is TRBJ1-3, with D possibly matching TRBD1 (5 bases). Germline V gene sequence: CDR1 SNHLY, CDR2 FYNNEI. CDR3 length: 16 residues. Trimming left V 6 bases short and J 0 bases short, with 15 bases between.

This clonotype has at least ten counts. The chain is built from TRBV7-4 and TRBJ2-7, with TRBD1 matching 9 bases. The V segment lost 5 bases and the J segment 3 bases; nucleotides outside the gene matches: 8. The length of the CDR3 is 15 residues. Per germline, CDR1 SGHVT and CDR2 SQSDAQ. CDR3 loop: CASSGQRGQGYEQYF. The CDR3 DNA sequence: TGTGCCAGCAGCGGGCAGCGGGGACAGGGCTACGAGCAGTACTTC.

This clonotype was seen repeatedly, ten times or more. The V call is TRBV19, the J call TRBJ2-2, with D possibly being TRBD2 (6 bases). This CDR3 comprises 16 residues. Trimming took off 3 bases at V and 1 base at J, with 12 bases between the two ends. From germline, CDR1 is LNHDA and CDR2 SQIVND (reference sequence). The CDR3: CASSMEGRKNTGELFF. The CDR3, as DNA: TGTGCCAGTAGTATGGAGGGGCGAAAGAACACCGGGGAGCTGTTTTTT.

Details on this clonotype: A single base separates this from a much larger clone, so it may be a read error. The V call is TRBV20-1, the J call TRBJ2-5, with TRBD2 as a possible D gene (5 bases). Trimming left V 5 bases short and J 9 bases short, with 13 bases between. The CDR3 extends over 11 amino acids. Germline loops: CDR1 DFQATT, CDR2 SNEGSKA (reference sequence). CDR3 residues: CSAASQEAQYF. Written as DNA, the CDR3 is TGCAGTGCTGCTAGTCAGGAGGCCCAGTACTTC.

This clonotype was detected ten times or more. The chain is built from TRBV2 and TRBJ1-5; D unresolved. CDR1 is SNHLY, CDR2 FYNNEI, per germline. Trimming cost V 2 bases and J 0 bases, with 14 bases left between them. This CDR3 has 17 amino acids. For the CDR3, the DNA is TGTGCCAGCAGTGAACGATTGAACAGCTATAGCAATCAGCCCCAGCATTTT. Amino acid sequence: CASSERLNSYSNQPQHF.

This clonotype has a handful of counts. This may be a read error: a much more frequent sequence differs by one nucleotide. This chain links TRBV19 with TRBJ2-3, with D unclear. The CDR3 is 13 amino acids. Germline V gives CDR1 LNHDA, CDR2 SQIVND (reference sequence). The V gene lost 7 bases and the J gene lost 0 bases, with 8 bases spanning the gap. The CDR3 reads CASKLSSTDTQYF. In DNA form, the CDR3 reads TGTGCCAGTAAATTGTCTAGCACAGATACGCAGTATTTT.

This clonotype was recorded many times. The chain carries TRBV11-3 and TRBJ2-5; 7 bases fit TRBD2. Germline CDR1 reads SGHNT; CDR2 reads YENEEA. The CDR3 has 16 amino acids. The V and J ends lost 2 bases and 4 bases, in that order; junction bases with no gene match: 10. CDR3: CASSLPRAGASETQYF. The CDR3 DNA is TGTGCCAGCAGCTTACCGCGGGCGGGAGCTTCAGAGACCCAGTACTTC.

This clonotype was recorded at least ten times. CDR3 sequence reads: CASSLSTSGNTIYF. In DNA form, the CDR3 reads TGTGCCAGCAGTTTAAGTACCTCTGGAAACACCATATATTTT. The chain links TRBV12-3 or TRBV12-4 to TRBJ1-3; unclear D gene. This CDR3 contains 14 residues. Trimming shortened V by 2 bases and J by 0 bases, and 5 bases separated the two germline ends.

A word on this clonotype: One base away lies a much larger clone, so this may be a sequencing read error. The gene calls are TRBV11-3 and TRBJ2-1; a possible D gene is TRBD1 (6 bases). V was clipped by 5 bases and J by 2 bases, with 16 bases between them. CDR3 size: 16 residues. In germline, CDR1 is SGHNT, CDR2 YENEEA. For the CDR3, the DNA is TGTGCCAGCAGCACTTACAGGGAAGGCCCCTACAATGAGCAGTTCTTC. It codes for CASSTYREGPYNEQFF.

Details on this clonotype: A much larger clone is a single base away; this may be a read error. This chain uses TRBV6-6 with TRBJ2-7, with D possibly being TRBD2 (5 bases). This CDR3 comprises 12 residues. In germline, CDR1 is MNHNY, CDR2 SVGAGI (reference sequence). Between the trimmed V and J ends, which lost 8 bases and 5 bases, there was a span of 13 bases. The CDR3 DNA reads TGTGCCAGCGCCGGGGTGGTCGACGAGCAGTACTTC. Residues: CASAGVVDEQYF.

A word on this clonotype: One end of the junction does not line up with germline, which may come from a read error. The chain has TRBV27 and TRBJ2-7, with 7 bases fitting TRBD2. Per the germline V gene, CDR1 is MNHEY and CDR2 is SMNVEV (reference sequence). CDR3 length equals 14 residues. CDR3 coding DNA: TGTGCCAGCAGAGTTAGCGGGTTGACCTACGAGCAGTGCTTC. Amino acid sequence: CASRVSGLTYEQCF.

This clonotype was counted ten times or more. The chain uses TRBV20-1 and TRBJ2-3; perhaps TRBD2 as D (5 bases). There are 13 residues in the CDR3. Trimming took 5 bases from V and 2 from J, leaving 11 bases between them. Germline V lookup: CDR1 DFQATT, CDR2 SNEGSKA (reference sequence). Here the CDR3 DNA reads TGCAGTGCTTCTGCCGGGAACACAGATACGCAGTATTTT. Encoded protein: CSASAGNTDTQYF.

This clonotype was picked up many times. The chain is built from TRBV6-2 or TRBV6-3 and TRBJ2-7; 7 bases map to TRBD2. With 3 bases clipped from V and 1 base from J, the junction kept 6 bases outside the gene matches. The CDR3 consists of 15 residues. CDR1 MNHEY and CDR2 SVGEGT come from the germline V gene. CDR3 bases: TGTGCCAGCAGTTATCAGCGGGGAAAATCCTACGAGCAGTACTTC. Translating gives CASSYQRGKSYEQYF.

The gene calls are TRBV5-4 and TRBJ1-2, with TRBD1 as a possible D gene (5 bases). This CDR3 contains 14 residues. The V end lost 0 bases, the J end lost 4 bases, and 10 bases lay between the germline ends. CDR1 is SGHNT and CDR2 is YYREEE in the germline V gene (reference sequence). The CDR3 bases are TGTGCCAGCAGCTTGGCCGGGGGGAGCTATGGCTACACCTTC. Protein sequence: CASSLAGGSYGYTF.

The gene calls are TRBV19 and TRBJ1-1; no definite D call. V was trimmed by 9 bases and J by 8 bases, leaving 25 bases between them. Germline V gene lookup returns CDR1 LNHDA and CDR2 SQIVND (reference sequence). This CDR3 is built from 15 residues. The CDR3 DNA sequence: TGTGCCAGCTACCCGGTAGCCGCCCAAAGTTCGGAAGCTTTCTTT. Translating it yields CASYPVAAQSSEAFF.

This clonotype has ten or more counts. The genes are TRBV20-1 and TRBJ2-7; 8 nucleotides line up with TRBD2. The length of the CDR3 is 12 residues. In germline, CDR1 is DFQATT, CDR2 SNEGSKA (reference sequence). The CDR3 sequence: CRGDTSGYEQYF. The CDR3 nucleotides are TGCAGGGGTGATACTAGCGGATACGAGCAGTACTTC.

This clonotype was counted at least ten times. The CDR3 bases are TGTGCCAGCAGCTTAGGGGATCGCGTCCGGAACACCATATATTTT. The encoded protein is CASSLGDRVRNTIYF. The chain combines TRBV7-2 with TRBJ1-3; no reliable D call. The V and J ends lost 1 base and 7 bases respectively, with 14 bases between them. Germline values: CDR1 SGHTA, CDR2 FQGNSA. CDR3 length: 15 residues.

Details on this clonotype: One end of the junction fails to match germline, which may point to a read error. V usage is TRBV5-6 and J usage is TRBJ2-5; 8 nucleotides line up with TRBD1. The germline CDR1 and CDR2 sequences are SGHDT and YYEEEE. The CDR3 extends over 16 amino acids. CDR3 nucleotide sequence: TGTGCCAGCAGCTCTGTCCCGGACAGGGTCCAAGAGGCCCAGCACTTC. Protein: CASSSVPDRVQEAQHF.